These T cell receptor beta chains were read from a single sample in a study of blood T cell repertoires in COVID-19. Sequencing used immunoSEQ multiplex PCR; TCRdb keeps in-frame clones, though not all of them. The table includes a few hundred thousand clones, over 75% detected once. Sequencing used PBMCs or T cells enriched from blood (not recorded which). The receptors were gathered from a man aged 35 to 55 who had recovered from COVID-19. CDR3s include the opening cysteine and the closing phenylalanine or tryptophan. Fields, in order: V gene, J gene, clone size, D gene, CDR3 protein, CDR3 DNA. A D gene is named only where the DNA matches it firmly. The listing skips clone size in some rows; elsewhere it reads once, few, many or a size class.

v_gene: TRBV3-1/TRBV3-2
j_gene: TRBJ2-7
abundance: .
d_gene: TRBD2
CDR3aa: CASSQSLAGGSEQYF
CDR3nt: TGTGCCAGCAGCCAATCTCTAGCGGGAGGGAGCGAGCAGTACTTC

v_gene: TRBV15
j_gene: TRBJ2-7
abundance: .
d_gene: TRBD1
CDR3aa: CATSRDFTGVPEQYF
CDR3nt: TGTGCCACCAGCAGAGATTTTACAGGGGTTCCCGAGCAGTACTTC

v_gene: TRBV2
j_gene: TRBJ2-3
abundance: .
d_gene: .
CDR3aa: CASRQGGTDTQYF
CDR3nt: TGTGCCAGCAGACAGGGAGGCACAGATACGCAGTATTTT

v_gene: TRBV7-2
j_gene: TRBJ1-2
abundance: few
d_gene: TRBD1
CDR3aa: CASSLRQGERGYTF
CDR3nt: TGTGCCAGCAGCCTCCGACAGGGAGAGAGGGGCTACACCTTC

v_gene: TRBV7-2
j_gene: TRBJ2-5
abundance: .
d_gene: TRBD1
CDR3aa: CASSVDRVAQETQYF
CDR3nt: TGTGCCAGCAGCGTTGACAGGGTAGCCCAAGAGACCCAGTACTTC

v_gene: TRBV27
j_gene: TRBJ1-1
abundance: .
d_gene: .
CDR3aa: CASSLGHENTEAFF
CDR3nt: TGTGCCAGCAGTTTGGGACACGAGAACACTGAAGCTTTCTTT

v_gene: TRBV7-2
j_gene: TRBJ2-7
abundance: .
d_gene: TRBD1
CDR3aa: CASSLVQGTYQQYF
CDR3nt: TGTGCCAGCAGCTTAGTACAGGGGACATATCAGCAGTACTTC

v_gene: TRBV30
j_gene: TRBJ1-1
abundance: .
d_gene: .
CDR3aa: CAWSREGNTEAFF
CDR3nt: TGTGCCTGGAGTCGTGAGGGAAACACTGAAGCTTTCTTT

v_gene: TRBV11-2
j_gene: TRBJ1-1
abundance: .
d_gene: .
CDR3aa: CASSLGGNHEAFF
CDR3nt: TGTGCCAGCAGCTTAGGCGGCAACCATGAAGCTTTCTTT

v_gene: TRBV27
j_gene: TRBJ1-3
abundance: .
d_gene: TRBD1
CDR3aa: CASSNRDSSGNTIYF
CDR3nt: TGTGCCAGCAGTAACCGGGACAGCTCTGGAAACACCATATATTTT

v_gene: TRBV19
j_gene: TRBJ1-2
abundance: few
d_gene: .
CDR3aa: CASSIQGTGYTF
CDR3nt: TGTGCCAGTAGTATCCAGGGAACTGGCTACACCTTC

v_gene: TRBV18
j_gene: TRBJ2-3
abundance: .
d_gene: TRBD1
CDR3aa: CASSPRTGGPDTQYF
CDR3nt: TGTGCCAGCTCACCAAGGACAGGGGGCCCGGATACGCAGTATTTT

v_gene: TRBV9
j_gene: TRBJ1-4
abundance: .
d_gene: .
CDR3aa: CASSDGRFEKLFF
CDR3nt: TGTGCCAGCAGCGATGGGAGATTTGAAAAACTGTTTTTT

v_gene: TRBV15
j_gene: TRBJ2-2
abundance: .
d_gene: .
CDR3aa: CATSRGAPGTGELFF
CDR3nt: TGTGCCACCAGCAGAGGTGCCCCGGGCACCGGGGAGCTGTTTTTT

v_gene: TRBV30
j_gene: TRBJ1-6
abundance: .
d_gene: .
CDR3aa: CAWSVLEGLSLHF
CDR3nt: TGTGCCTGGAGTGTATTAGAGGGCTTGTCCCTCCACTTT

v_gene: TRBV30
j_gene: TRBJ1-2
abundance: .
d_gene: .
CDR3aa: CAWREWAGADYGYTF
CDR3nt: TGTGCCTGGAGGGAATGGGCAGGGGCAGACTATGGCTACACCTTC

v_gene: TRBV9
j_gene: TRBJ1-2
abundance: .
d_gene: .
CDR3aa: CASSVDTSNYGYTF
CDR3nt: TGTGCCAGCAGCGTAGACACGTCTAACTATGGCTACACCTTC

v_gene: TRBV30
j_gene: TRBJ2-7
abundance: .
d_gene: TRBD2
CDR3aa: CAWDRPSGIHHEQYF
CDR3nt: TGTGCCTGGGATCGCCCTAGCGGGATCCACCACGAGCAGTACTTC

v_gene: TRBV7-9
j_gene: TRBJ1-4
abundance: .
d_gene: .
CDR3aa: CASSLEQGREKLFF
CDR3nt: TGTGCCAGCAGCTTAGAACAGGGCCGTGAAAAACTGTTTTTT

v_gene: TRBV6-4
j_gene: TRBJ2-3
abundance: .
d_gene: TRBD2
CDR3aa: CASSDSREPDTQYF
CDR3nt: TGTGCCAGCAGTGACTCGCGGGAGCCAGATACGCAGTATTTT

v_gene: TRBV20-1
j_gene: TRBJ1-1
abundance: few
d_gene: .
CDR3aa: CSASLHTEAFF
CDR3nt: TGCAGTGCTAGCCTCCACACTGAAGCTTTCTTT

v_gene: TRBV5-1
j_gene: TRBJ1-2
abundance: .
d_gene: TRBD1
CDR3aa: CASSPGQVSGYTF
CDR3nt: TGCGCCAGCAGCCCGGGACAGGTCTCTGGCTACACCTTC

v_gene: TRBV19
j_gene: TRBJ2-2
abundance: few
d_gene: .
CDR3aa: CASSRIGVGAGELFF
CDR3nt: TGTGCCAGTAGTCGGATCGGAGTGGGTGCCGGGGAGCTGTTTTTT

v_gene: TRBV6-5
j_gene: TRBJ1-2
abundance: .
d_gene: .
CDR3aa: CASSSIGMNYGYTF
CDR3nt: TGTGCCAGCAGTTCAATCGGGATGAACTATGGCTACACCTTC

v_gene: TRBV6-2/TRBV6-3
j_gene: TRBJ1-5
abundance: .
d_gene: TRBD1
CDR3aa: CASSSPTGDLPINQPQHF
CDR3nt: TGTGCCAGCAGTTCCCCGACAGGGGACCTCCCTATCAATCAGCCCCAGCATTTT

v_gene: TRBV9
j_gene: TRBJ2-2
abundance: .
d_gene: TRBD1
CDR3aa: CASSVATGGYTGELFF
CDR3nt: TGTGCCAGCAGCGTAGCTACAGGGGGGTACACCGGGGAGCTGTTTTTT

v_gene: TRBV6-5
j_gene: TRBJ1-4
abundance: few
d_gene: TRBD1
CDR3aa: CASSYSSGQVNEKLFF
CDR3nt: TGTGCCAGCAGTTACTCTAGCGGACAGGTTAATGAAAAACTGTTTTTT

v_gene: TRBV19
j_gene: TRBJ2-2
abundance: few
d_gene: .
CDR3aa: CASSISPSANTGELFF
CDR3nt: TGTGCCAGTAGTATAAGTCCTAGCGCGAACACCGGGGAGCTGTTTTTT

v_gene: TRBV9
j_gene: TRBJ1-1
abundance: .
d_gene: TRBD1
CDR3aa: CASSVVSGGANTEAFF
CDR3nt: TGTGCCAGCAGCGTAGTCTCAGGGGGCGCGAACACTGAAGCTTTCTTT